This T cell receptor beta chain was recovered during a study of blood T cell repertoires in COVID-19. Background on the study: Donors in the United States, Italy and Spain gave samples during acute or convalescent COVID-19.

In the original analysis: Amplification of reference gene primers was used by the study to estimate nucleated cell counts. Assay: immunoSEQ multiplex PCR; the TCRdb copy retains only in-frame clones and omits some. That table supplies the V and J calls and clone size; D and trimming were determined from the DNA. This repertoire shows about 97,000 clones, around 90% found once; its top ten account for around 2%. Germline V gene data show CDR1 as PRHDT and CDR2 as FYEKMQ (reference sequence). The ends were cut back, 7 bases at V and 3 bases at J, with 15 bases in the middle. CDR3 length equals 15 residues.

This sequence was found in a man aged 50-60 years with active COVID-19. The gene calls are TRBV13 and TRBJ1-4; D gene ambiguous. Sequenced sample: peripheral blood. The DNA of the CDR3 is TGTGCCAGCACCCGCTTGGGTGGGCCTAATGAAAAACTGTTTTTT. Its translation is CASTRLGGPNEKLFF.